These 23 T cell receptor beta chains originate from one sample sequenced in a study of blood T cell repertoires in COVID-19. Clones were sequenced by immunoSEQ multiplex PCR, and TCRdb holds only the in-frame ones, with some missing. Of under 450,000 clones in the sample, roughly 90% were seen once. The sequenced sample was peripheral blood. The receptors here all came from an older woman with COVID-19, enrolled during active disease.

The chain links TRBV6-5 to TRBJ2-1; possible D gene TRBD2, 5 bases. Trimming cost V 7 bases and J 6 bases, with 10 bases left between them. The CDR3 covers 12 residues. Looked up from germline, CDR1 is MNHEY and CDR2 is SVGAGI. CDR3: CASKTTFNEQFF. CDR3 nucleotide sequence: TGTGCCAGCAAGACTACTTTCAATGAGCAGTTCTTC.

This chain connects TRBV7-3 to TRBJ2-1; TRBD2 aligns across 7 bases. Germline V gives CDR1 SGHTA, CDR2 FQGTGA. This CDR3 has 15 amino acids. V trimming: 6 bases; J trimming: 10 bases; junction bases outside the gene matches: 15. CDR3 sequence (DNA): TGTGCCAGCAGTAGGGCGGGGGTTATGTACGGAGAGCAGTTCTTC. Its protein is CASSRAGVMYGEQFF. The entire variable domain, with the rest obtained from reference TRBV7-3 and TRBJ2-1, is as follows: GAGVSQTPSNKVTEKGKYVELRCDPISGHTALYWYRQSLGQGPEFLIYFQGTGAADDSGLPNDRFFAVRPEGSVSTLKIQRTERGDSAVYLCASSRAGVMYGEQFFGPGTRLTVL.

This clone was counted between two and nine times. This chain uses TRBV7-9 with TRBJ2-3, with unresolved D. This CDR3 has 13 residues. CDR1 is SEHNR, CDR2 FQNEAQ, per germline (reference sequence). Trimming left V 5 bases short and J 4 bases short, with 10 bases between. CDR3 loop: CASSPAVADTQYF. The CDR3 nucleotides are TGTGCCAGCAGCCCCGCGGTGGCAGATACGCAGTATTTT.

The rearrangement links TRBV3-1 (or the pseudogene TRBV3-2) to TRBJ1-1, with D possibly matching TRBD1 (6 bases). V lost 4 bases to trimming and J lost 11 bases, with 14 bases between them. There are 12 residues in the CDR3. CDR1 and CDR2 (germline): LGHDT, YNNKEL (reference sequence). CDR3 protein: CASSPNRVGAFF. The CDR3, as DNA: TGTGCCAGCAGCCCAAACAGGGTCGGGGCTTTCTTT.

The chain combines TRBV7-2 with TRBJ2-2, with D hard to call. V was shortened by 5 bases and J by 1 base, with 8 bases between the two germline ends. Germline CDR1 SGHTA, CDR2 FQGNSA. This CDR3 comprises 14 residues. The CDR3 is CASSLPWNTGELFF. The CDR3 coding sequence is TGTGCCAGCAGCCTTCCTTGGAACACCGGGGAGCTGTTTTTT.

The V call is TRBV4-2, the J call TRBJ1-2; D gene uncertain. The germline V gene has CDR1 LGHNA and CDR2 YNFKEQ. This CDR3 comprises 14 residues. Trimming cost V 1 base and J 8 bases, with 14 bases left between them. CDR3 region: CASSQAEPGSGYTF. DNA of the CDR3: TGTGCCAGCAGCCAAGCGGAACCGGGGAGCGGCTACACCTTC.

The chain is built from TRBV3-1 (or the pseudogene TRBV3-2) and TRBJ1-1, with D possibly being TRBD1 (5 bases). In germline, CDR1 is LGHDT, CDR2 YNNKEL (reference sequence). V lost 2 bases and J 6 bases, leaving 19 bases between the germline ends. The CDR3 contains 16 residues. CDR3 DNA: TGTGCCAGCAGCCAAATTCTGCAGACCGGGGGTCCTGAAGCTTTCTTT. The encoded protein is CASSQILQTGGPEAFF.

The chain recombines TRBV5-6 with TRBJ2-7; possible D gene TRBD1, 6 bases. The length of the CDR3 is 14 residues. V was trimmed by 4 bases and J by 0 bases, leaving 11 bases between them. CDR1 SGHDT and CDR2 YYEEEE come from the germline V gene. The CDR3 sequence is CASSRTELSYEQYF. The CDR3 nucleotides read TGTGCCAGCAGCAGGACAGAACTCTCCTACGAGCAGTACTTC.

J is TRBJ1-1 and V is TRBV19, with D uncertain. V was pared by 4 bases and J by 0 bases, with 15 bases between. The germline V gene encodes CDR1 LNHDA and CDR2 SQIVND (reference sequence). The CDR3 is made up of 16 amino acids. The CDR3 here is CASSKGDPGMNTEAFF. As DNA, the CDR3 is TGTGCCAGTAGTAAGGGCGACCCGGGGATGAACACTGAAGCTTTCTTT.

The chain uses TRBV7-9 and TRBJ2-5; 10 positions match TRBD2. Germline CDR1 and CDR2: SEHNR and FQNEAQ (reference sequence). J lost 6 bases, V lost 1 base, and 8 bases had no gene match. This CDR3 region has 16 residues. For the CDR3, the DNA is TGTGCCAGCAGCTTAGTGAGCGGGGGGGCCCGGAAGACCCAGTACTTC. It is translated as CASSLVSGGARKTQYF.

The chain combines TRBV27 with TRBJ1-2, with unresolved D. The CDR3 has 14 residues. Germline CDR1 and CDR2: MNHEY and SMNVEV (reference sequence). V was clipped by 5 bases and J by 5 bases, with 15 bases between them. For the CDR3, the DNA is TGTGCCAGCAGTCCCCAACCCGGAGCTTATGGCTACACCTTC. As protein: CASSPQPGAYGYTF.

V usage is TRBV6-2 or TRBV6-3 and J usage is TRBJ1-5, with 7 nucleotides matching TRBD1. This CDR3 has 16 amino acids. The V and J ends lost 4 bases and 4 bases, in that order; junction bases with no gene match: 10. Germline CDR1 is MNHEY and CDR2 is SVGEGT. CDR3 amino acids: CASSSVGQSINQPQHF. Written as DNA, the CDR3 is TGTGCCAGCAGTTCTGTGGGACAGAGTATTAATCAGCCCCAGCATTTT.

The chain carries TRBV9 and TRBJ1-2; D ambiguous. The CDR3 covers 13 residues. Germline CDR1 reads SGDLS; CDR2 reads YYNGEE. V lost 3 bases, J lost 6 bases, and 12 bases lay in between. The CDR3 coding sequence is TGTGCCAGCAGCGGCGGAGGTGGGGATGGCTACACCTTC. Encoded protein: CASSGGGGDGYTF.

The chain employs TRBV27 and TRBJ2-5, with D perhaps matching TRBD1 (5 bases). Germline V gene sequence: CDR1 MNHEY, CDR2 SMNVEV (reference sequence). V lost 8 bases, J lost 5 bases, and 18 bases lay in between. The CDR3 is 14 residues long. CDR3 in amino acids: CASALAGYRETQYF. CDR3 DNA: TGTGCCAGCGCTTTGGCAGGGTATAGGGAGACCCAGTACTTC.

CDR3 coding DNA: TGTGCCAGCAGCGCTGGGGAGCTGGTGGCCAATAATTCACCCCTCCACTTT. Encoded protein: CASSAGELVANNSPLHF. The rearrangement joins TRBV11-3 to TRBJ1-6, with D uncertain. Germline CDR1 and CDR2: SGHNT and YENEEA. CDR3 length equals 17 residues. The V end lost 5 bases, the J end lost 5 bases, and 19 bases lay between the germline ends.

The chain carries TRBV2 and TRBJ1-5; tentatively, D is TRBD1 (6 bases). Germline V gene sequence: CDR1 SNHLY, CDR2 FYNNEI. V was cut by 7 bases and J by 3 bases, with 10 bases left in between. CDR3 length: 13 residues. CDR3 coding DNA: TGTGCCAGCAAACGGGACACCAATCAGCCCCAGCATTTT. As protein: CASKRDTNQPQHF.

The rearrangement uses TRBV20-1 and TRBJ2-3, with a possible D match to TRBD1 (5 bases). V lost 8 bases and J lost 5, with 8 bases in between. This CDR3 has 10 residues. Germline CDR1 reads DFQATT; CDR2 reads SNEGSKA (reference sequence). Here the CDR3 reads CSPRGDTQYF. The CDR3 bases are TGCAGTCCAAGGGGAGATACGCAGTATTTT.

This clone was counted only a few times. V usage is TRBV9 and J usage is TRBJ2-5; D perhaps matches TRBD1 (6 bases). This CDR3 contains 15 residues. Trimming took off 3 bases at V and 5 bases at J, with 17 bases between the two ends. Germline values: CDR1 SGDLS, CDR2 YYNGEE. CDR3 nucleotide sequence: TGTGCCAGCAGCGGAAGGGCAGGGGTGGGGGAGACCCAGTACTTC. It yields the protein CASSGRAGVGETQYF.

This chain links TRBV27 with TRBJ1-2; maybe TRBD1 (5 bases). The ends were cut back, 7 bases at V and 1 base at J, with 13 bases in the middle. The CDR3 runs 14 residues. Germline V gives CDR1 MNHEY, CDR2 SMNVEV (reference sequence). As DNA, the CDR3 is TGTGCCAGCACGTCTGCGGGGGGTAACTATGGCTACACCTTC. Amino acids: CASTSAGGNYGYTF.

This chain links TRBV29-1 with TRBJ1-1, with unresolved D. Germline CDR1 and CDR2: SQVTM and ANQGSEA. The CDR3 covers 12 residues. V shed 5 bases and J shed 4 bases, with 11 bases lying between them. The CDR3 region has the DNA TGCAGCGTTTATACAGTGGGCACTGAAGCTTTCTTT. Translated, it gives CSVYTVGTEAFF.

This clone came up a few times. The rearrangement uses TRBV5-4 and TRBJ1-1, with D unresolved. V was cut by 0 bases and J by 6 bases, with 18 bases left in between. There are 16 residues in the CDR3. CDR1 is SGHNT and CDR2 is YYREEE in the germline V gene (reference sequence). The CDR3 bases are TGTGCCAGCAGCTTGGGGATTGCAGGCGTAACCGCTGAAGCTTTCTTT. Translation gives CASSLGIAGVTAEAFF.

CDR3: CASSYQTGSGNTIYF. In DNA form, the CDR3 reads TGTGCCAGCAGTTACCAAACAGGGTCTGGAAACACCATATATTTT. The chain recombines TRBV6-5 with TRBJ1-3; tentative D call: TRBD1 (6 bases). The V gene lost 2 bases and the J gene lost 1 base, with 9 bases spanning the gap. From germline, CDR1 is MNHEY and CDR2 SVGAGI. This CDR3 comprises 15 residues.

The CDR3 is CASSLPGQGDYGYTF. Written as DNA, the CDR3 is TGTGCCAGCAGCTTACCGGGACAGGGGGACTATGGCTACACCTTC. V is TRBV5-8 and J is TRBJ1-2, with 11 bases fitting TRBD1. This CDR3 has 15 residues. Germline trimming cut 2 bases from V and 3 bases from J; bases unmatched to any gene: 3. Germline V gene data show CDR1 as SGHTS and CDR2 as YDEGEE. Full variable domain (rest looked up from reference TRBV5-8 and TRBJ1-2): EAGVTQSPTHLIKTRGQQATLRCSPISGHTSVYWYQQALGLGLQFLLWYDEGEERNRGNFPPRFSGRQFPNYSSELNVNALELEDSALYLCASSLPGQGDYGYTFGSGTRLTVV.